This record covers a single T cell receptor (beta chain). Generated by immunoSEQ multiplex PCR, the TCRdb table keeps only in-frame clones and is missing some. The profile shows roughly 1,500,000 clones, about 98% of them singletons. The sample is drawn from a study of shared clonotypes between healthy human individuals. Study as a whole: Each donor's CD8 memory used one plate, CD8 naive two, each CD4 subset three.

Sequenced material: naive CD4+ T cells sorted from blood. This sample's subset: CD45RA+ positively selected. This receptor was identified in a man aged 30 to 39 in good health.

The CDR3 reads CASSFISDSTEAFF. The CDR3 nucleotides read TGTGCCAGCAGTTTTATCTCCGACAGCACTGAAGCTTTCTTT. The V and J genes are TRBV11-1 and TRBJ1-1; perhaps TRBD1 as D (5 bases). This CDR3 contains 14 residues. Germline CDR1 SGHAT, CDR2 FQDESV (reference sequence). Trimming took off 6 bases at V and 4 bases at J, with 15 bases between the two ends.